The 3 T cell receptor beta chains below come from one sample, sequenced in a study of cytomegalovirus exposure and HLA in healthy donors. The PCR made use of 60 Vbeta and 13 Jbeta primers. Here immunoSEQ multiplex PCR was the method, and the copy in TCRdb shows in-frame clones only, minus some. The specimen's table records more than 100,000 clones. The sequenced material came from PBMCs. The receptors come from a man aged 18 to 35 in good health and CMV-seronegative.

The rearrangement uses TRBV11-2 and TRBJ2-1; 10 bases agree with TRBD2. V lost 1 base and J lost 9; bases outside the gene matches: 9. This CDR3 has 16 residues. Germline assignment: CDR1 SGHAT and CDR2 FQNNGV. CDR3 coding DNA: TGTGCCAGCAGCTTAGGGTTCCTAGCGGGGGAAAGTGAGCAGTTCTTC. Its protein is CASSLGFLAGESEQFF.

In DNA form, the CDR3 reads TGTGCCAGCAGCCTCACAGGGGGACAGATGAACACTGAAGCTTTCTTT. Protein sequence: CASSLTGGQMNTEAFF. The chain recombines TRBV9 with TRBJ1-1, with 8 bases that match TRBD1. The length of the CDR3 is 16 residues. The germline V gene encodes CDR1 SGDLS and CDR2 YYNGEE. V lost 4 bases to trimming and J lost 0 bases; unmatched junction nucleotides: 8.

The rearrangement links TRBV6-6 to TRBJ2-5, with D possibly being TRBD1 (6 bases). The J call may be mistaken, given a closer DNA end match to TRBJ2-7. CDR3 length: 13 residues. Germline CDR1 MNHNY, CDR2 SVGAGI (reference sequence). The CDR3, as DNA: TGTGCCAGCAGTTCCTTCAGGGGATACGAGCAGTACTTC. Translation: CASSSFRGYEQYF.